This record concerns one T cell receptor beta chain sequence. These data come from a study of technical replicates of blood from a handful of donors. Some clones are missing from TCRdb's copy, which holds only in-frame ones; the method was immunoSEQ multiplex PCR. There are 40,000 to 55,000 clones in the sample; about 96% occur only once, and 0.39% lies in the top ten. Source material: T cells isolated from PBMCs. This TCR came from a human donor in good health.

The CDR3 protein is CATRLPPGTGVPNEQFF. The DNA of the CDR3 is TGTGCCACCAGACTACCTCCCGGGACAGGGGTCCCCAATGAGCAGTTCTTC. This chain uses TRBV15 with TRBJ2-1, with 10 bases that match TRBD1. CDR1 is LNHNV and CDR2 is YYDKDF in the germline V gene (reference sequence). This CDR3 is built from 17 residues. With V trimmed by 6 bases and J by 6 bases, 14 bases remained unmatched.